This T cell receptor (beta chain) is from a study of siplizumab effects on memory and regulatory T cells. Study-level results: In controls, 26.9% of mappable alloreactive CD4+ clones were Treg-derived on average, versus approximately 70% with siplizumab. Researchers could not give a naive or memory phenotype to roughly 75-95% of proliferating CD4+ or CD8+ clones.

Assays were performed on roughly 96,000 TCR templates per sample. Here immunoSEQ multiplex PCR was the method, and the copy in TCRdb shows in-frame clones only, minus some. The table lists about 26,000 clones, roughly 82% of them singletons. Concerning this clone itself: What it binds is not known.

Germline V CDR1 and CDR2: KGHSH, LQKENI. The CDR3 extends over 14 amino acids. V was clipped by 3 bases and J by 5 bases, with 13 bases between them. The sample consisted of memory CD4+ T cells sorted from blood. This receptor was taken from a human donor in good health. This chain joins TRBV18 and TRBJ1-1; D ambiguous. The CDR3 DNA reads TGTGCCAGCTCACCGGGGAGGGAATCTACTGAAGCTTTCTTT. This translates into CASSPGRESTEAFF.